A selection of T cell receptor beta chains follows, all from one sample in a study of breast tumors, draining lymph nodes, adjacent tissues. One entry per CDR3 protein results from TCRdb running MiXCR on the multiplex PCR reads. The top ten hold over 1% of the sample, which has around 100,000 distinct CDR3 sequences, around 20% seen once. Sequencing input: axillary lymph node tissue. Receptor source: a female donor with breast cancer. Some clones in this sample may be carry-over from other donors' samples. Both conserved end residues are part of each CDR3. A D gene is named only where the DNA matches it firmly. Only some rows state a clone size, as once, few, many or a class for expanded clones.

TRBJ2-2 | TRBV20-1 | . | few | CSARQGLYTGGLFF | TGCAGTGCTAGACAGGGACTTTACACCGGGGGGCTGTTTTTT
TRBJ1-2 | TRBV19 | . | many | CASSIRGDYGYTF | TGTGCCAGTAGTATACGAGGGGACTATGGCTACACCTTC
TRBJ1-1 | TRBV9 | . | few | CASAEGPTNTEAFF | TGTGCCAGCGCTGAGGGGCCGACGAACACTGAAGCTTTCTTT
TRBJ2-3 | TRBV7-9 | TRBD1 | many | CASSLARQGDTQYF | TGTGCCAGCAGCTTAGCGCGACAGGGAGATACGCAGTATTTT
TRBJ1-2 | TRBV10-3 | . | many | CAISPDGSYGYTF | TGTGCCATCAGCCCGGACGGGAGCTATGGCTACACCTTC
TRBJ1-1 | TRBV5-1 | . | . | CASSLTPGSTEAFF | TGCGCCAGCAGCTTGACCCCCGGGAGCACTGAAGCTTTCTTT
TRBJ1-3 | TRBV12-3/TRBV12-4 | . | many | CASRQRGRNTIYF | TGTGCCAGCAGACAGAGGGGTAGAAACACCATATATTTT
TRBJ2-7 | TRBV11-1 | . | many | CASSFGQGSEQYF | TGTGCCAGCAGCTTCGGGCAGGGGAGCGAGCAGTACTTC
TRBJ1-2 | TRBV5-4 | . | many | CASRNQFPLPHGYTF | TGTGCCAGCAGGAATCAGTTTCCCCTCCCCCATGGCTACACCTTC
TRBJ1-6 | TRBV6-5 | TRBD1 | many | CASKNRGNYNSPLHF | TGTGCCAGCAAAAACAGGGGGAACTATAATTCACCCCTCCACTTT
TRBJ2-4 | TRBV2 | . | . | CASSGSASAKNIQYF | TGTGCCAGCAGCGGCTCGGCGTCCGCCAAAAACATTCAGTACTTC
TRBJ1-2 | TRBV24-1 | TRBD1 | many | CATSDSYRGEDGYTF | TGTGCCACCAGTGATTCCTACAGGGGAGAAGATGGCTACACCTTC
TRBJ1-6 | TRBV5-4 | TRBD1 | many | CASSSETQGVNSPLHF | TGTGCCAGCAGCTCCGAAACGCAGGGGGTTAATTCACCCCTCCACTTT
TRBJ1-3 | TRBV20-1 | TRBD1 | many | CSAEKGATGNTIYF | TGCAGTGCCGAGAAGGGGGCAACTGGAAACACCATATATTTT
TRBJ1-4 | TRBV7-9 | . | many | CASSSGHQNEKLFF | TGTGCCAGCAGCTCGGGACACCAGAATGAAAAACTGTTTTTT
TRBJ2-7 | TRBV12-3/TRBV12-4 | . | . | CASSLTTSSYEQYF | TGTGCCAGCAGTTTAACTACCTCCTCCTACGAGCAGTACTTC
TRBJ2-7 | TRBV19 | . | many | CASSIGPGSSYEQYF | TGTGCCAGTAGTATTGGGCCAGGGAGCTCCTACGAGCAGTACTTC
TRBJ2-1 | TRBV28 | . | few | CASSYPLVRPDNEQFF | TGTGCCAGCAGTTACCCCTTGGTACGCCCAGACAATGAGCAGTTCTTC
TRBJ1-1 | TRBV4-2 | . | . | CASSQDRLTEAFF | TGTGCCAGCAGCCAAGACAGGTTGACTGAAGCTTTCTTT
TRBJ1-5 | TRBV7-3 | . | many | CASSSGADSNQPQHF | TGTGCCAGCAGCTCCGGGGCGGATAGCAATCAGCCCCAGCATTTT
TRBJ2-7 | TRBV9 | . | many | CASSAMDGAEQYF | TGTGCCAGCAGCGCCATGGACGGGGCCGAGCAGTACTTC
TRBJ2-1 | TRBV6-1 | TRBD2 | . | CASSLLTGGRDEQFF | TGTGCCAGCAGTCTCCTAACGGGGGGGCGCGATGAGCAGTTCTTC
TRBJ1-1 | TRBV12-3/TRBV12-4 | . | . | CASNIAGVGTEAFF | TGTGCCAGCAACATCGCCGGGGTCGGTACTGAAGCTTTCTTT
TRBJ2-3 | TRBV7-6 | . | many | CASSPLQRTDTQYF | TGTGCCAGCAGCCCACTACAGCGCACAGATACGCAGTATTTT
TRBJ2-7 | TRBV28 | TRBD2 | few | CASSLGGTSGYEQYF | TGTGCCAGCAGTTTAGGGGGGACTAGCGGCTACGAGCAGTACTTC
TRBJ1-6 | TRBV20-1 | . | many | CSARASNSPLHF | TGCAGTGCTCGGGCCTCAAATTCACCCCTCCACTTT
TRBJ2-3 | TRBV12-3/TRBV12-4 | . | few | CASSSRGGGTDTQYF | TGTGCCAGCAGTTCGCGGGGCGGTGGTACAGATACGCAGTATTTT
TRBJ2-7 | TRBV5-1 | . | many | CASSRGQSSSYEQYF | TGCGCCAGCAGCCGAGGACAGTCCAGCTCCTACGAGCAGTACTTC
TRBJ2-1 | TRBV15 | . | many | CATSRDPGVGREQFF | TGTGCCACCAGCAGAGATCCAGGGGTTGGGCGTGAGCAGTTCTTC
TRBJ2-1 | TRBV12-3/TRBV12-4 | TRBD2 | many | CASRPTSGGYNEQFF | TGTGCCAGCAGGCCGACTAGCGGGGGCTACAATGAGCAGTTCTTC
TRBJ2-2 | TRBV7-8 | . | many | CASTQAAAPGELFF | TGTGCCAGCACCCAAGCGGCAGCGCCCGGGGAGCTGTTTTTT
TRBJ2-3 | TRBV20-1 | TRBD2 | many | CSASGTSGGLTDTQYF | TGCAGTGCTAGCGGGACTAGCGGGGGGCTGACAGATACGCAGTATTTT
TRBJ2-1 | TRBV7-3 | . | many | CASSLGGPADEQFF | TGTGCCAGCAGCTTGGGGGGGCCGGCCGATGAGCAGTTCTTC
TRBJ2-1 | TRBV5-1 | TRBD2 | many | CASSTTGTSNNEQFF | TGCGCCAGCAGCACAACCGGGACTAGCAACAATGAGCAGTTCTTC
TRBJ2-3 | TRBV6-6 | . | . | CASSYGPNLEAQYF | TGTGCCAGCAGTTACGGGCCGAACCTCGAGGCGCAGTATTTT
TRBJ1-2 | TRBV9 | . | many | CASSVGGELQGYTF | TGTGCCAGCAGCGTAGGGGGGGAGTTGCAGGGCTACACCTTC
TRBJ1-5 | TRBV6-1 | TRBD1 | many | CASRTYRGRNQPQHF | TGTGCCAGCAGAACGTACAGGGGCCGGAATCAGCCCCAGCATTTT